The subject of this entry is one T cell receptor beta chain. Its antigen is as yet unknown. This entry is derived from a study of cytomegalovirus exposure and HLA in healthy donors. Sequencing was performed with immunoSEQ multiplex PCR; in TCRdb, only in-frame clones are kept and a portion is missing. Here the sample spans some 270,000 clones, approximately 83% being singletons. Per germline, CDR1 LGHNA and CDR2 YNFKEQ. This CDR3 region has 15 residues. V shed 5 bases and J shed 0 bases, with 13 bases lying between them. Study-level points and caveats: Investigators reported over 150 TCR beta chains as tied to cytomegalovirus. Testing in vitro showed a few CMV-associated chains specific for CMV antigens. Many donors carried some public TCRs, although rarity characterized most TCR sequences.

The clonotype comes from a young woman in good health and CMV-seronegative. Sequencing was carried out using PBMCs. The chain combines TRBV4-2 with TRBJ1-2; tentatively, D is TRBD1 (6 bases). The CDR3 bases are TGTGCCAGCAGCAGGAACAGGGAATCTAACTATGGCTACACCTTC. Residues: CASSRNRESNYGYTF.